This entry features one T cell receptor (beta chain) sequence. The antigen is undetermined. The donors were members of the 120-subject validation cohort (separate from the approximately 670-subject first cohort). Germline CDR1 and CDR2: MDHEN and SYDVKM. V lost 3 bases and J lost 1, with 7 bases in between. This CDR3 is built from 14 residues. Sequenced by immunoSEQ multiplex PCR; TCRdb stores in-frame clones only, minus some. This sample yields roughly 64,000 clones, of which 85% to 95% are seen a single time; approximately 6.4% belongs to the top ten. The entry originates in a study of cytomegalovirus exposure and HLA in healthy donors. Study context: Later, an analysis reported that the 95 to 150 validation repertoires had used the same platform as the approximately 670 first-cohort repertoires.

Points from the study as a whole: The study labeled about 160 TCR beta chains cytomegalovirus-associated. A few chains tied to CMV proved CMV antigen-specific in vitro.

This chain uses TRBV28 with TRBJ1-5; D uncertain. This receptor was obtained from a woman between 18 and 30 years old in good health and CMV-seropositive. Sequencing was carried out using PBMCs. CDR3 loop: CASSFRRSNQPQHF. In DNA, the CDR3 is TGTGCCAGCAGTTTTAGGAGGAGCAATCAGCCCCAGCATTTT.